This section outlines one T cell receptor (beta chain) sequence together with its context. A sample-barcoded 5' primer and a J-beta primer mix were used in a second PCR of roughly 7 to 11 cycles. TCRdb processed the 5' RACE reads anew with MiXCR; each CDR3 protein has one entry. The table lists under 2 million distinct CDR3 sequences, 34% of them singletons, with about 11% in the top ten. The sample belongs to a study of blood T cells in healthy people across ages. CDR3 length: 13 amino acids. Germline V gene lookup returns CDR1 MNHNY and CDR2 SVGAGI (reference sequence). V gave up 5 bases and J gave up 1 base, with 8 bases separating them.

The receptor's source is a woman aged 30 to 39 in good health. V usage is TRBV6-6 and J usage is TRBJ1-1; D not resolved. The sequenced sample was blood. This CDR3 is CASSPLPNTEAFF. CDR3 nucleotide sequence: TGTGCCAGCAGTCCCCTCCCGAACACTGAAGCTTTCTTT.